A single sample is the source of the 14 T cell receptor beta chains below, sequenced in a study of cytomegalovirus exposure and HLA in healthy donors (dated by TCRdb to about 2017). The library was built by means of the immunoSEQ multiplex PCR assay. The multiplex PCR relied on a mix of 60 forward primers for TCR Vbeta segments and 13 reverse primers for TCR Jbeta segments. TCRdb provides this immuneACCESS table in a form limited to in-frame rearrangements. Some clones are lacking; in checked studies, under half of them reflect an unresolved V gene, and why the rest are absent is not known. The sample includes approximately 180,000 clones, with over 70% observed a single time. Under 2.5% of the sample is taken by the ten largest. Specimen: PBMCs. All receptors derive from a woman aged 25 to 39 in good health and CMV-seronegative.

V usage is TRBV25-1 and J usage is TRBJ2-3; D may be TRBD1 (5 bases). V was shortened by 7 bases and J by 1 base, with 9 bases between the two germline ends. The germline CDR1 and CDR2 sequences are MGHDK and SYGVNS. This CDR3 is built from 13 residues. In DNA form, the CDR3 reads TGTGCCAGCACCGGACAAGGCACAGATACGCAGTATTTT. Amino acids: CASTGQGTDTQYF.

This chain links TRBV5-4 with TRBJ2-7; 10 bases line up with TRBD2. This CDR3 spans 15 amino acids. Losses at the gene ends were 3 bases for V and 6 bases for J; bases not matched to a gene: 9. Per the germline V gene, CDR1 is SGHNT and CDR2 is YYREEE (reference sequence). Here the CDR3 reads CASSSEPGLAIEQYF. For the CDR3, the DNA is TGTGCCAGCAGCTCCGAACCGGGACTAGCGATCGAGCAGTACTTC.

V gene TRBV7-9 combines with J gene TRBJ2-7, with TRBD2 identical over 14 bases. V shed 3 bases and J 5 bases; nucleotides not matched to a gene: 3. This CDR3 has 15 residues. CDR1 SEHNR and CDR2 FQNEAQ come from the germline V gene (reference sequence). CDR3 sequence (DNA): TGTGCCAGCAGCTTCCTGACTAGCGGGGGGGACGAGCAGTACTTC. It translates to CASSFLTSGGDEQYF.

The chain is built from TRBV6-4 and TRBJ2-7, with D possibly matching TRBD2 (6 bases). Per germline, CDR1 MRHNA and CDR2 SNTAGT. V was trimmed by 2 bases and J by 4 bases, leaving 15 bases between them. The CDR3 runs 15 residues. DNA for the CDR3: TGTGCCAGCAGTGACCCCGGACTACCTATATACGAGCAGTACTTC. Protein: CASSDPGLPIYEQYF.

The chain combines TRBV7-2 with TRBJ2-1; a possible D gene is TRBD1 (6 bases). Trimming removed 2 bases from V and 12 bases from J, with 14 bases in between. The CDR3 is made up of 13 amino acids. Germline loops: CDR1 SGHTA, CDR2 FQGNSA. The CDR3 sequence: CASSLLQGQGQFF. The CDR3 nucleotides read TGTGCCAGCAGCTTACTCCAGGGGCAAGGGCAGTTCTTC.

This CDR3 reads CASSGHDSYEQYF. In DNA, the CDR3 is TGCGCCAGCAGTGGACACGACTCCTACGAGCAGTACTTC. This chain uses TRBV10-1 with TRBJ2-7; D unresolved. V was trimmed by 4 bases and J by 0 bases, leaving 7 bases between them. The CDR3 is 13 residues long. Germline values: CDR1 WNHNN, CDR2 SYGVQD (reference sequence).

The CDR3 here is CASSDGDRGRAGELFF. CDR3 DNA sequence: TGTGCCAGCAGCGATGGGGACAGGGGGCGAGCCGGGGAGCTGTTTTTT. J is TRBJ2-2 and V is TRBV9, with TRBD1 matching over 12 bases. CDR1 is SGDLS, CDR2 YYNGEE, per germline. The length of the CDR3 is 16 residues. V lost 3 bases to trimming and J lost 6 bases; unmatched junction nucleotides: 6.

This clone was seen a handful of times. The genes are TRBV10-2 and TRBJ1-6; D is unresolved. Deletions cut 7 bases from V and 4 bases from J, with 11 bases between. Looked up from germline, CDR1 is WSHSY and CDR2 is SAAADI. CDR3 length: 14 amino acids. CDR3 residues: CASTTAAYNSPLHF. In DNA form, the CDR3 reads TGCGCCAGCACAACCGCTGCGTATAATTCACCCCTCCACTTT.

This chain connects TRBV7-2 to TRBJ1-4, with 8 bases fitting TRBD1. J gave up 8 bases and V 5 bases, and 10 bases lay outside the gene matches. Germline CDR1 and CDR2: SGHTA and FQGNSA. The CDR3 is made up of 15 amino acids. The CDR3 region is CASSPPGQGKEKLFF. The CDR3 DNA follows: TGTGCCAGCAGCCCCCCCGGACAGGGAAAAGAAAAACTGTTTTTT.

V is TRBV9 and J is TRBJ2-7; no definite D call. V was pared by 0 bases and J by 2 bases, with 12 bases between. The germline CDR1 and CDR2 sequences are SGDLS and YYNGEE. CDR3 length equals 15 residues. CDR3 sequence: CASSVGGSRTYEQYF. For the CDR3, the DNA is TGTGCCAGCAGCGTAGGTGGCTCCCGTACCTACGAGCAGTACTTC.

The CDR3 reads CASSSQGPQPQHF. The CDR3 DNA reads TGTGCCAGCAGTTCACAGGGCCCTCAGCCCCAGCATTTT. The chain links TRBV28 to TRBJ1-5; maybe TRBD1 (6 bases). The CDR3 contains 13 residues. Germline CDR1 and CDR2: MDHEN and SYDVKM. V lost 4 bases, J lost 6 bases, and 10 bases lay in between.

In DNA form, the CDR3 reads TGTGCCAGCATGCGGGATGGCACGAACACCGGGGAGCTGTTTTTT. This codes for CASMRDGTNTGELFF. This chain connects TRBV7-9 to TRBJ2-2; tentatively, D is TRBD2 (6 bases). This CDR3 comprises 15 residues. V was clipped by 7 bases and J by 0 bases, with 12 bases between them. Looked up from germline, CDR1 is SEHNR and CDR2 is FQNEAQ (reference sequence).

This clone was seen a single time. This rearrangement joins TRBV2 to TRBJ1-1; D not certain. Germline V CDR1 and CDR2: SNHLY, FYNNEI. Between the trimmed V and J ends, which lost 4 bases and 10 bases, there was a span of 7 bases. The CDR3 is 10 residues long. CDR3 DNA: TGTGCCAGCAGTGGAATCGGAGCTTTCTTT. Its translation: CASSGIGAFF.

The chain is built from TRBV10-3 and TRBJ2-2, with a possible D match to TRBD2 (7 bases). The germline V gene encodes CDR1 ENHRY and CDR2 SYGVKD. V was clipped by 10 bases and J by 6 bases, with 21 bases between them. CDR3 length: 15 residues. CDR3: CATEGEGSEAGELFF. CDR3 DNA sequence: TGTGCCACCGAGGGGGAGGGGTCGGAGGCCGGGGAGCTGTTTTTT.